These 8 T cell receptor beta chains share one sample of origin, sequenced in a study of blood T cell repertoires in COVID-19. Clones were sequenced by immunoSEQ multiplex PCR, and TCRdb holds only the in-frame ones, with some missing. The sample records just under 150,000 clones, roughly 85% being singletons. The source material was peripheral blood. The receptors come from a human donor with acute or convalescent COVID-19. The donor label of this sample is uncertain.

Only one count was recorded for this clone. V gene TRBV2 combines with J gene TRBJ1-2, with unresolved D. Germline values: CDR1 SNHLY, CDR2 FYNNEI. There are 17 residues in the CDR3. V shed 4 bases and J shed 1 base, with 19 bases lying between them. The CDR3 DNA reads TGTGCCAGCAGTGCGGGCGGAGGGCAGCGGAATAACTATGGCTACACCTTC. Encoded protein: CASSAGGGQRNNYGYTF.

V gene TRBV11-2 combines with J gene TRBJ2-5; no clear D gene. This CDR3 has 12 residues. The germline V gene encodes CDR1 SGHAT and CDR2 FQNNGV. V was pared by 4 bases and J by 5 bases, with 8 bases between. This CDR3 reads CASSSTQETQYF. The CDR3 DNA is TGTGCCAGCAGCTCCACCCAGGAGACCCAGTACTTC.

The V gene is TRBV19, the J gene TRBJ1-6, with TRBD1 identical over 8 bases. Looked up from germline, CDR1 is LNHDA and CDR2 is SQIVND (reference sequence). The CDR3 spans 14 residues. V lost 5 bases and J lost 6; bases outside the gene matches: 3. Here the CDR3 reads CASSPGGINSPLHF. The CDR3 bases are TGTGCCAGTAGTCCAGGGGGCATTAATTCACCCCTCCACTTT.

The genes are TRBV11-2 and TRBJ1-5, with D possibly being TRBD1 (5 bases). V was shortened by 1 base and J by 6 bases, with 16 bases between the two germline ends. The CDR3 extends over 16 amino acids. The germline V gene has CDR1 SGHAT and CDR2 FQNNGV. CDR3 region: CASSLAGGPGSQPQHF. Written as DNA, the CDR3 is TGTGCCAGCAGCTTAGCGGGGGGTCCGGGGTCTCAGCCCCAGCATTTT.

The V gene is TRBV7-3, the J gene TRBJ1-1, with D perhaps matching TRBD1 (6 bases). The CDR3 runs to 13 residues. The germline gives CDR1 SGHTA, CDR2 FQGTGA. The ends were cut back, 6 bases at V and 4 bases at J, with 12 bases in the middle. The CDR3 spells CASSTGSVTEAFF. As DNA, the CDR3 is TGTGCCAGCAGTACAGGGTCGGTCACTGAAGCTTTCTTT. Combining the CDR3 with reference TRBV7-3 and TRBJ1-1 gives the whole variable domain GAGVSQTPSNKVTEKGKYVELRCDPISGHTALYWYRQSLGQGPEFLIYFQGTGAADDSGLPNDRFFAVRPEGSVSTLKIQRTERGDSAVYLCASSTGSVTEAFFGQGTRLTVV.

V is TRBV5-1 and J is TRBJ1-6; D remains unclear. This CDR3 has 16 residues. Per the germline V gene, CDR1 is SGHRS and CDR2 is YFSETQ. Trimming stripped 2 bases from V and 0 bases from J, with 9 bases between. In DNA form, the CDR3 reads TGCGCCAGCAGCTTAACGGGGAGCTCCTATAATTCACCCCTCCACTTT. Its protein product is CASSLTGSSYNSPLHF.

The V gene is TRBV5-4, the J gene TRBJ2-7; TRBD1 is a possible D gene (6 bases). CDR3 size: 15 residues. With 4 bases removed from V and 6 bases from J, the gap between germline ends came to 20 bases. Germline-derived CDR1 and CDR2 are SGHNT and YYREEE (reference sequence). In nucleotides, the CDR3 is TGTGCCAGCAGCCCGGCTTTGGGGGCGCGGAGCGAGCAGTACGTC. Translated, it gives CASSPALGARSEQYV.

The gene calls are TRBV5-1 and TRBJ2-1; D is possibly TRBD1 (6 bases). This CDR3 is 15 amino acids long. From germline, CDR1 is SGHRS and CDR2 YFSETQ. The V and J ends lost 7 bases and 0 bases respectively, with 14 bases between them. The CDR3 is CASATGPSSYNEQFF. The DNA of the CDR3 is TGCGCCAGCGCAACAGGGCCAAGCTCCTACAATGAGCAGTTCTTC.